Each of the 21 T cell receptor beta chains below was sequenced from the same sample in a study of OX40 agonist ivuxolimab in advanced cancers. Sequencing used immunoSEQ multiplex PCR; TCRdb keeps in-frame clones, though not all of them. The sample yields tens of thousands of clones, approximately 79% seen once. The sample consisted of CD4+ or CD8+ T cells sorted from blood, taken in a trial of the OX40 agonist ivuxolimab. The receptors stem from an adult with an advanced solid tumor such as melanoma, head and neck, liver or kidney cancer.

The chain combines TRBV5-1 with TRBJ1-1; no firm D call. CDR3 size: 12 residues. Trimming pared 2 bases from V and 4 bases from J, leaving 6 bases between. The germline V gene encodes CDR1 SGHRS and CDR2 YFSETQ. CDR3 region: CASSFSGTEAFF. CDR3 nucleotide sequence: TGCGCCAGCAGCTTCTCCGGCACTGAAGCTTTCTTT.

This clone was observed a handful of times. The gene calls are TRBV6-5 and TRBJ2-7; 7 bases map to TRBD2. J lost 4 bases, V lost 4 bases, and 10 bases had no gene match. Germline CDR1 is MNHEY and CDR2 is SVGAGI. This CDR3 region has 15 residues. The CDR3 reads CASSSAASGSYEQYF. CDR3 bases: TGTGCCAGCAGTTCCGCGGCTAGCGGAAGTTACGAGCAGTACTTC.

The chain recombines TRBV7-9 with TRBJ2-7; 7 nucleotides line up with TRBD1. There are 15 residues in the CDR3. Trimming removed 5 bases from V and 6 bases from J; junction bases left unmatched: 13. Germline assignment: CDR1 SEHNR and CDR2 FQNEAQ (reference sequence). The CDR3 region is CASSHGQEYVSEQYF. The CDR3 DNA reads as TGTGCCAGCAGCCATGGACAGGAATATGTCTCCGAGCAGTACTTC.

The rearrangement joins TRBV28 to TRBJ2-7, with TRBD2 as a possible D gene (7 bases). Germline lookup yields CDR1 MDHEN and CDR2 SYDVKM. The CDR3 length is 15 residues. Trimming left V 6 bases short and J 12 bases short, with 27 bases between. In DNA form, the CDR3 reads TGTGCCAGCAGCTCGGGGGGCGCGGATCTCCTTAGATCGTACTTC. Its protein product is CASSSGGADLLRSYF.

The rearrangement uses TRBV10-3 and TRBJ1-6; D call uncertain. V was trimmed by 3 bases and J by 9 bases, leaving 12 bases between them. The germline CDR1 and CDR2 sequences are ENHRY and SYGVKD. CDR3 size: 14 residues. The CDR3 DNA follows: TGTGCCATCAGTGAAGTAGGGAAGGGTTCACCCCTCCACTTT. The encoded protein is CAISEVGKGSPLHF.

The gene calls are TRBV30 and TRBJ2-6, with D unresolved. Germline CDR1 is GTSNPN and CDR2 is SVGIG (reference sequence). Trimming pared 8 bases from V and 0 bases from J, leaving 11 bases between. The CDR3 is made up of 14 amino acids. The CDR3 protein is CARQLLSGANVLTF. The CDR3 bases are TGTGCCAGACAACTCCTCTCTGGGGCCAACGTCCTGACTTTC.

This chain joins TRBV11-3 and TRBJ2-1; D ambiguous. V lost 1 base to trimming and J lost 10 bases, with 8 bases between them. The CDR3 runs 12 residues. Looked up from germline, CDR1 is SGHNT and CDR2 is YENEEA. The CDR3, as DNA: TGTGCCAGCAGCTTAGTACCAGAAGAGCAGTTCTTC. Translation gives CASSLVPEEQFF.

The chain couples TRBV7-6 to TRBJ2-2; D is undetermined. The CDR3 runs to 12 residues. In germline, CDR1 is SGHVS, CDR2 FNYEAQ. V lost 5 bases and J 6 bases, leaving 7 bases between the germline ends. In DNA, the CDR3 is TGTGCCAGCAGCCCAATCTCCGGGGAGCTGTTTTTT. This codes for CASSPISGELFF.

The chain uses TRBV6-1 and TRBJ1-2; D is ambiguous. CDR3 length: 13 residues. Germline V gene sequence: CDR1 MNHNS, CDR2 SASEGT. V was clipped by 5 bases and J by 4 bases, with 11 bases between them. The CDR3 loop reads CASSIVISYGYTF. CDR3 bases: TGTGCCAGCAGTATTGTGATCTCCTATGGCTACACCTTC.

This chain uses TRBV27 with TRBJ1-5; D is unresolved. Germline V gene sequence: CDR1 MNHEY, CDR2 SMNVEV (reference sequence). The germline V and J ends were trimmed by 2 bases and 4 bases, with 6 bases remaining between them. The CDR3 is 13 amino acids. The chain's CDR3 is CASSLRTNQPQHF. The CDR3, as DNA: TGTGCCAGCAGTTTAAGGACTAATCAGCCCCAGCATTTT.

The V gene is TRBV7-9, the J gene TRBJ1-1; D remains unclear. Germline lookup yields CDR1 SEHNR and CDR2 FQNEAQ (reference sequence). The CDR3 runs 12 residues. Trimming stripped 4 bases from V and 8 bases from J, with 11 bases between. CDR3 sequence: CASSSGGQEAFF. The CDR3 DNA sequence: TGTGCCAGCAGCTCCGGTGGCCAGGAAGCTTTCTTT.

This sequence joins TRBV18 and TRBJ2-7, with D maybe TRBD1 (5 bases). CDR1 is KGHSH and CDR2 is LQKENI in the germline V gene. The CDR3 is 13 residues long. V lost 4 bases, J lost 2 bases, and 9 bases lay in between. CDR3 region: CASSLGAAYEQYF. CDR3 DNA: TGTGCCAGCTCACTAGGGGCCGCCTACGAGCAGTACTTC. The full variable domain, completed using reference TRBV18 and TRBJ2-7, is NAGVMQNPRHLVRRRGQEARLRCSPMKGHSHVYWYRQLPEEGLKFMVYLQKENIIDESGMPKERFSAEFPKEGPSILRIQQVVRGDSAAYFCASSLGAAYEQYFGPGTRLTVT.

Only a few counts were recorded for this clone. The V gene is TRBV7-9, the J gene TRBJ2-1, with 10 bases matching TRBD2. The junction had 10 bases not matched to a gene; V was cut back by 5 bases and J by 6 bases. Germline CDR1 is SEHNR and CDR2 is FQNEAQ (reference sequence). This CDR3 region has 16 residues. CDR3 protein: CASSPVEAGGLNEQFF. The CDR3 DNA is TGTGCCAGCAGCCCAGTCGAAGCGGGAGGGCTCAATGAGCAGTTCTTC.

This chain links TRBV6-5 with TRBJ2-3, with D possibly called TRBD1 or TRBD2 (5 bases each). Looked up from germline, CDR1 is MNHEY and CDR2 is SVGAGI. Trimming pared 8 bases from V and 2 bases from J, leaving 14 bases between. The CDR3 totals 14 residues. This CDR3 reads CASCAPGTTDTQYF. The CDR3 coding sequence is TGTGCCAGCTGCGCCCCAGGGACCACAGATACGCAGTATTTT.

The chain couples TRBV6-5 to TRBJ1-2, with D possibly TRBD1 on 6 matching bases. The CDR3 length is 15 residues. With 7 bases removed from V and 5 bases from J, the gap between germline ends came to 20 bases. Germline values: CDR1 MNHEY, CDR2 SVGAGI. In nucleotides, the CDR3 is TGTGCCAGCAAGCCACCCCGGGGGGCCGCTTATGGCTACACCTTC. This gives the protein CASKPPRGAAYGYTF.

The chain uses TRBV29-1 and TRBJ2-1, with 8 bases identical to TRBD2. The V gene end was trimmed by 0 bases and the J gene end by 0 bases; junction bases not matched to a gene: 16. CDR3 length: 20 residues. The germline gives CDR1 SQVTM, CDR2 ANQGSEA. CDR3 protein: CSVEDRGAGGRPSSYNEQFF. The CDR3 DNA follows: TGCAGCGTTGAAGATCGAGGGGCGGGAGGCAGACCTTCCTCCTACAATGAGCAGTTCTTC.

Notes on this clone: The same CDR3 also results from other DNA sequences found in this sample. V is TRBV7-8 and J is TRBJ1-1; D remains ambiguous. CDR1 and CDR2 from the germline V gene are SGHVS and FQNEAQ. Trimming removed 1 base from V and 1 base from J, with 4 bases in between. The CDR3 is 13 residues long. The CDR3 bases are TGTGCCAGCAGCTTAGGGGAGAACACTGAAGCTTTCTTT. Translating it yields CASSLGENTEAFF.

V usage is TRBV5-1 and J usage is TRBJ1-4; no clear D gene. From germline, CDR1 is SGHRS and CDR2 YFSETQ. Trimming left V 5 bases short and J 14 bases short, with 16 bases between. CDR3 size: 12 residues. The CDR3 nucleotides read TGCGCCAGCAGTCCCCAGTTTGGTATGCTGTTTTTT. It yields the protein CASSPQFGMLFF.

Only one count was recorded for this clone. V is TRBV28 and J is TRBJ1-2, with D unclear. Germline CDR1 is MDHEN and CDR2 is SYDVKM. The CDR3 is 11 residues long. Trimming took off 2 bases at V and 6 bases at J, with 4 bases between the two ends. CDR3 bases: TGTGCCAGCAGTTTAAATGATGGCTACACCTTC. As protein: CASSLNDGYTF.

The CDR3 loop is CASTQGTVNTGYTF. In DNA, the CDR3 is TGTGCCAGCACCCAGGGAACGGTAAACACTGGCTACACCTTC. The chain joins TRBV9 to TRBJ1-2; D might be TRBD1 (5 bases). The germline V gene has CDR1 SGDLS and CDR2 YYNGEE. V was cut by 6 bases and J by 7 bases, with 19 bases left in between. This CDR3 is 14 amino acids long.

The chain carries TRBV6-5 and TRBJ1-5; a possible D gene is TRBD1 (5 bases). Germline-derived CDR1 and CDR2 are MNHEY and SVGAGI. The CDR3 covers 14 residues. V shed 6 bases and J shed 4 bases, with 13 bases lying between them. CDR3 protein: CASRASGDNQPQHF. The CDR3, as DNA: TGTGCCAGCAGAGCGTCGGGGGATAATCAGCCCCAGCATTTT.